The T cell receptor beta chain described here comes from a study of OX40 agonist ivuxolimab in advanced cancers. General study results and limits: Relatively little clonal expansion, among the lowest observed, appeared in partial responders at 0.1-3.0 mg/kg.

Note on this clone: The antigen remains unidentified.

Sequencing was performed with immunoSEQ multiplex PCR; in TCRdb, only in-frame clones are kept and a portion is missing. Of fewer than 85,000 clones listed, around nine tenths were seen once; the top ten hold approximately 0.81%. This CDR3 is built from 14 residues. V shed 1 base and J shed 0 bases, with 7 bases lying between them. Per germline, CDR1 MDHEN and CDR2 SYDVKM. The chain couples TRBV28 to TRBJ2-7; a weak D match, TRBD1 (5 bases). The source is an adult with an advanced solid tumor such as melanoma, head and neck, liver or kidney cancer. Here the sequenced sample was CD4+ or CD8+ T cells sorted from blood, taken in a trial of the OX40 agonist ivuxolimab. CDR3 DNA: TGTGCCAGCAGTTTATCAGGGTACTCCTACGAGCAGTACTTC. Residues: CASSLSGYSYEQYF. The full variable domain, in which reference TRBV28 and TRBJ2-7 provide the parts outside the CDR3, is DVKVTQSSRYLVKRTGEKVFLECVQDMDHENMFWYRQDPGLGLRLIYFSYDVKMKEKGDIPEGYSVSREKKERFSLILESASTNQTSMYLCASSLSGYSYEQYFGPGTRLTVT.